This T cell receptor (beta chain) stems from a study of blood T cells in healthy people across ages. Study in general: Per two T cells, about one barcoded beta molecule was captured through template switching. Whole-study findings and limits: Both higher diversity and more naive CD4+ cells marked long-lived donors when set against aged donors.

A note on this clonotype: Its antigen is not known.

Next came a second PCR, run for about 6 to 12 cycles, which used a sample-barcoded 5' primer along with a J-beta primer mix. TCRdb analysed the 5' RACE reads with MiXCR anew, one entry per CDR3 protein. The data show roughly 550,000 distinct CDR3 sequences, less than 25% seen once. There are 13 residues in the CDR3. V dropped 0 bases and J dropped 7 bases, with 9 bases sitting between them. CDR1 and CDR2 (germline): LGHNA, YNFKEQ. The same data also went into a second study, on T cells of mothers and their children. That investigation notes: The authors used all extracted RNA for cDNA synthesis, at approximately 1.4 ug per 15 ul. Each child gave 2.5 million to 3.5 million TCR beta CDR3 reads (each mother, over 9 million).

Sample: blood. This TCR came from a boy between 10 and 17 years old in good health. The J gene is TRBJ1-2, the V gene TRBV4-2, with D possibly TRBD1 on 5 matching bases. The CDR3, as DNA: TGTGCCAGCAGCCAAGATGGGGACTCTGGCTACACCTTC. It specifies CASSQDGDSGYTF.